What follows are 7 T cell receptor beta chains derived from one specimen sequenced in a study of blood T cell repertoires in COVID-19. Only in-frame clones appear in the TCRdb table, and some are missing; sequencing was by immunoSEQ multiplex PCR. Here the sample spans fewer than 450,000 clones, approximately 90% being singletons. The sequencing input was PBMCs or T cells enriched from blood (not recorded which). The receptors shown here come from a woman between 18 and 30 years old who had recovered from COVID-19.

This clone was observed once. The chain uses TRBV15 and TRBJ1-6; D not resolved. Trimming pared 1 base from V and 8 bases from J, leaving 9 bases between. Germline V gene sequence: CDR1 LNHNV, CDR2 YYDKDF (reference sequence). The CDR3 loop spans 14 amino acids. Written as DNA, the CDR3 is TGTGCCACCAGCAGAGTCATTACGGATTCACCCCTCCACTTT. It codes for CATSRVITDSPLHF.

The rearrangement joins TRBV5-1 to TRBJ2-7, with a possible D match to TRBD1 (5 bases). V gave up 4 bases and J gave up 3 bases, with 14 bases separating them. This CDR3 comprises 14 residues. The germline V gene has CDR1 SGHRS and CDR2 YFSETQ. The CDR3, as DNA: TGCGCCAGCAGCACAACAGGCAGTCACTACGAGCAGTACTTC. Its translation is CASSTTGSHYEQYF. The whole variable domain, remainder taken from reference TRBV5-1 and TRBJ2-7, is KAGVTQTPRYLIKTRGQQVTLSCSPISGHRSVSWYQQTPGQGLQFLFEYFSETQRNKGNFPGRFSGRQFSNSRSEMNVSTLELGDSALYLCASSTTGSHYEQYFGPGTRLTVT.

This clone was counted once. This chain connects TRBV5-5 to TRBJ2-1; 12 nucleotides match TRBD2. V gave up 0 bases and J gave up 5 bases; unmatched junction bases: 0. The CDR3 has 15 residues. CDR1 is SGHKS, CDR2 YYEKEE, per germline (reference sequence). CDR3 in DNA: TGTGCCAGCAGCTTGGGACTAGCGGGAGACAATGAGCAGTTCTTC. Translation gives CASSLGLAGDNEQFF.

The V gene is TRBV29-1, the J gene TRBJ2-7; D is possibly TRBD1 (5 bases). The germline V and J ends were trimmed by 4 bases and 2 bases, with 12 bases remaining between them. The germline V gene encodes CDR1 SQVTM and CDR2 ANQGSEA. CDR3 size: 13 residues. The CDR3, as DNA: TGCAGCGTTGCAGAACAGGCCGCCTACGAGCAGTACTTC. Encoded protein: CSVAEQAAYEQYF.

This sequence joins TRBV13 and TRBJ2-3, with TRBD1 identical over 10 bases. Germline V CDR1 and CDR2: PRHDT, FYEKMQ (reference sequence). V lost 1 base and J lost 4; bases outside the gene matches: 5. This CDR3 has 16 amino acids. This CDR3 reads CASSLVRDRGADTQYF. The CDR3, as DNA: TGTGCCAGCAGCTTAGTGCGGGACAGGGGTGCAGATACGCAGTATTTT.

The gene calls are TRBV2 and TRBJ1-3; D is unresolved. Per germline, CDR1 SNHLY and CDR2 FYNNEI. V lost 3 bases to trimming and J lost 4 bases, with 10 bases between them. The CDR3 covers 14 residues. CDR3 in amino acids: CASSDWQKGNTIYF. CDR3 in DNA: TGTGCCAGCAGTGATTGGCAGAAAGGAAACACCATATATTTT.

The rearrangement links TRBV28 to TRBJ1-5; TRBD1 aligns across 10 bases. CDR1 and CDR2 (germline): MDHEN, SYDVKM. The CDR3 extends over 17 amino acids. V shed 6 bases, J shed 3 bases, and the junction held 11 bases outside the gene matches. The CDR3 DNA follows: TGTGCCAGCAGACTACTTCCGGGACAGGGGACCAATCAGCCCCAGCATTTT. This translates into CASRLLPGQGTNQPQHF.